The entry that follows covers one T cell receptor beta chain sequence. Data came from immunoSEQ multiplex PCR; TCRdb stores just in-frame clones and leaves some out. The sample lists more than 7,000 clones, around 82% seen once, with approximately 6.5% in the top ten. The source of the sample is a study of chemoradiotherapy in HPV16-positive cancers. From germline, CDR1 is SGDLS and CDR2 YYNGEE. The length of the CDR3 is 14 residues. The ends were cut back, 2 bases at V and 0 bases at J, with 9 bases in the middle. This TCR came from a human donor with HPV-associated anogenital cancer. The V call is TRBV9, the J call TRBJ2-7; D is unresolved. Sample: tumor tissue, taken from a patient who underwent chemoradiotherapy. The CDR3 nucleotides are TGTGCCAGCAGCGTTTCCTGGAGCTCCTACGAGCAGTACTTC. Protein product: CASSVSWSSYEQYF.